This is a list of T cell receptor beta chains from one sample in a study of regulatory T cells in long-lasting Graves disease. TCRdb reanalysed the multiplex PCR reads using MiXCR and keeps one entry per CDR3 protein. The sample holds about 420,000 distinct CDR3 sequences, about 16% seen once. The data were also submitted as part of a second study, on T cells in Graves' hyperthyroidism and ophthalmopathy.

Sequencing used peripheral blood mononuclear cells (PBMCs), obtained at new diagnosis, from a patient treated with antithyroid drugs. Source of these receptors: a young woman with Graves disease. CDR3s include the opening cysteine and the closing phenylalanine or tryptophan. The D gene is left open where the match is weak. The size of a clone is reported for some rows only, either as once, few or many, or as a class for expanded clones.

clone_size j_call d_call v_call cdr3_nt cdr3_aa
few TRBJ2-1 TRBD1 TRBV10-3 TGTGCCAGCAGGGGAGGACAGGGGCGTGATGAGCAGTTCTTC CASRGGQGRDEQFF
many TRBJ2-1 TRBD2 TRBV11-1 TGTGCCAGCAGCCTGGACCTAGCGGGTTACAATGAGCAGTTCTTC CASSLDLAGYNEQFF
- TRBJ2-5 TRBD2 TRBV4-1 TGCGCCAGCAGCCAAGATCGTTGGAGACTAGCGGGAGGGGGAGGGACCCAGTACTTC CASSQDRWRLAGGGGTQYF
many TRBJ1-2 - TRBV12-3/TRBV12-4 TGTGCCAGCAGCTTACTAGGGATATCTAACTATGGCTACACCTTC CASSLLGISNYGYTF
many TRBJ1-3 - TRBV12-3/TRBV12-4 TGTGCCAGCAGTAACCGGGACGATGGAAACACCATATATTTT CASSNRDDGNTIYF
many TRBJ2-1 - TRBV20-1 TGCAGTGCTAGTCTTCCCCCTAGCTCCTACAATGAGCAGTTCTTC CSASLPPSSYNEQFF
many TRBJ2-1 TRBD2 TRBV28 TGTGCCAGCACGGGACTAGCTCCCAATGAGCAGTTCTTC CASTGLAPNEQFF
- TRBJ2-3 TRBD2 TRBV5-1 TGCGCCAGCAGCTTACGGGAGGGCCCAGATACGCAGTATTTT CASSLREGPDTQYF
- TRBJ1-1 - TRBV5-1 TGCGCCAGCAGCCGTGTGACGTGGGCGAGCACTGAAGCTTTCTTT CASSRVTWASTEAFF
many TRBJ2-7 TRBD1 TRBV28 TGTGCCAGCAGTTTGGGTATAGGGACAGGGGAACAGTACTTC CASSLGIGTGEQYF
few TRBJ2-2 TRBD2 TRBV4-1 TGCGCCAGCAGCCAAGGCTCCGCGGGAGGTCGTACCGGGGAGCTGTTTTTT CASSQGSAGGRTGELFF
- TRBJ2-5 - TRBV20-1 TGCAGTGCCCCCCTGATGGGCAAAGAGACCCAGTACTTC CSAPLMGKETQYF
many TRBJ2-1 TRBD2 TRBV7-7 TGTGCTAGCAGCTTCGGTCCCGCGGGGGAGGATGAGCAGTTCTTC CASSFGPAGEDEQFF
many TRBJ2-1 TRBD2 TRBV28 TGTGCCAGCAGTGTGGGACTAGTCGACAATGAGCAGTTCTTC CASSVGLVDNEQFF
few TRBJ2-2 - TRBV7-2 TGTGCCAGCAGCTCAATATACGGGGGAGAGCCGGAAACCGGGGAGCTGTTTTTT CASSSIYGGEPETGELFF
once TRBJ1-2 - TRBV30 TGTGCCAGCAGCTTGGGAGTCCATGGCTATGGCTACACCTTC CASSLGVHGYGYTF
- TRBJ2-7 TRBD1 TRBV12-3/TRBV12-4 TGTGCCAGCAGAGGGACAGGGCTGACCCACGAGCAGTACTTC CASRGTGLTHEQYF
few TRBJ2-1 TRBD1 TRBV14 TGTGCCAGCAGCCCCGGGACAGGGGAAATCAATGAGCAGTTCTTC CASSPGTGEINEQFF
many TRBJ2-7 - TRBV10-3 TGTGCCATCAGTGAGTCTGACGGGATGCGCTCCTACGAGCAGTACTTC CAISESDGMRSYEQYF
- TRBJ2-7 TRBD2 TRBV4-1 TGCGCCAGCAGCCGAACGGGACTAGCGGAGGCCTACGAGCAGTACTTC CASSRTGLAEAYEQYF
many TRBJ2-1 TRBD2 TRBV6-2/TRBV6-3 TGTGCCAGCAGTTCCTTACTAGCGGTCGATGAGCAGTTCTTC CASSSLLAVDEQFF
many TRBJ1-2 - TRBV3-1 TGTGCCAGCAGCCAAGGGGGGGGTGGAGGCTACACCTTC CASSQGGGGGYTF
few TRBJ2-7 TRBD2 TRBV10-3 TGTGCCACAAAGGGGGGGGCCGGTAAGGTAGCGGGAAACTTACCCTACGAGCAGTACTTC CATKGGAGKVAGNLPYEQYF
few TRBJ2-7 TRBD1 TRBV6-1 TGTGCCAGCAGTGAAAGAGGTACCGGGACAGGGGGCCGGGAGCAGTACTTC CASSERGTGTGGREQYF
- TRBJ2-1 - TRBV12-3/TRBV12-4 TGTGCCAGCAGTTTACTGGGGCTTTACAATGAGCAGTTCTTC CASSLLGLYNEQFF
few TRBJ2-2 - TRBV30 TGTGCCTGGACCCCCTGGGGTTTTGGGGAGCTGTTTTTT CAWTPWGFGELFF
few TRBJ2-1 TRBD1 TRBV29-1 TGCAGCGTGGGACAGGGTTTTGGGAATGAGCAGTCCTTC CSVGQGFGNEQSF
many TRBJ2-1 - TRBV28 TGTGCCAGCACAAACGGGAGCTCCTACAATGAGCAGTTCTTC CASTNGSSYNEQFF
many TRBJ2-7 - TRBV11-2 TGTGCCAGCAGCTTAGATCTCGTGAATACCTACGAGCAGTACTTC CASSLDLVNTYEQYF
once TRBJ2-3 - TRBV24-1 TGTGCCTCGGCTGGGACGCAGTATTTT CASAGTQYF
- TRBJ1-1 - TRBV15 TGTGCCACCAGCAGCAGGTGGGACACTGAAGCTTTCTTT CATSSRWDTEAFF
- TRBJ2-4 - TRBV6-1 TGTGCCAGCAGTCCGCAGGGGGGGGTAGCCAAAAACATTCAGTACTTC CASSPQGGVAKNIQYF
- TRBJ1-2 - TRBV30 TGTGCCTGGAGTGCCGCCAGGGGTGGCTATGGCTACACCTTC CAWSAARGGYGYTF
once TRBJ2-7 TRBD2 TRBV20-1 TGCAGTGCTAGAGATCCCCGACTAGCGGGAGGGCCAGATTACGAGCAGTACTTC CSARDPRLAGGPDYEQYF
many TRBJ2-3 - TRBV2 TGTGCCAGCAGTCGATCGACTAGAACAGATACGCAGTATTTT CASSRSTRTDTQYF
few TRBJ2-3 TRBD2 TRBV4-2 TGTGCCAGCAGCCCCGGGAGGGAAACAGATACGCAGTATTTT CASSPGRETDTQYF
many TRBJ1-4 - TRBV6-1 TGTGCCAGCAGTGAACCTGCCCATGAAAAACTGTTTTTT CASSEPAHEKLFF
many TRBJ2-1 TRBD1 TRBV12-3/TRBV12-4 TGTGCCAGCTGCTCGGACAGGGTCGATGAGCAGTTCTTC CASCSDRVDEQFF
many TRBJ1-1 TRBD1 TRBV7-9 TGTGCCAGCAGCCCGCCGGGACAGCCGAACACTGAAGCTTTCTTT CASSPPGQPNTEAFF
- TRBJ2-3 - TRBV2 TGTGCCCCCTCGGTGGTGACAGATACGCAGTATTTT CAPSVVTDTQYF
few TRBJ1-1 TRBD1 TRBV28 TGTGCCACCTACAGGGGCACTGAAGCTTTCTTT CATYRGTEAFF
few TRBJ2-7 TRBD1 TRBV3-1 TGTGCCAGCAGCCAGGACAGGTCGTCCTACGAGCAGTACTTC CASSQDRSSYEQYF
many TRBJ1-1 - TRBV4-1 TGCGCCAGCAGCCAAGCCAGGAACACTGAAGCTTTCTTT CASSQARNTEAFF
many TRBJ2-7 TRBD1 TRBV29-1 TGCAGCGTTGGAAGGACAGGACCCACCTACGAGCAGTACTTC CSVGRTGPTYEQYF
- TRBJ1-2 - TRBV11-2 TGTGCCAGTAGTGTAGGACCGGATGCCTACTATGGCTACACCTTC CASSVGPDAYYGYTF
- TRBJ2-5 TRBD2 TRBV6-1 TGTGCCAGCAGATCCAGACTAGCGGGGGGAGAGACCCAGTACTTC CASRSRLAGGETQYF
many TRBJ2-1 - TRBV6-2/TRBV6-3 TGTGCCAGCAGTTATGAGGCCGGGTTCTACAATGAGCAGTTCTTC CASSYEAGFYNEQFF
many TRBJ1-4 TRBD1 TRBV5-1 TGCGCCAGCAGCTTAGGACAGGGGAGACTGTTTTTT CASSLGQGRLFF
many TRBJ2-7 TRBD2 TRBV12-3/TRBV12-4 TGTGCCAGCAGTTTAGCGGGACTAGCGGCAAACAGGCGCTCCTACGAGCAGTACTTC CASSLAGLAANRRSYEQYF
- TRBJ1-5 - TRBV10-2 TGCGCCAGCAGTGACCTGGGAAGGCAGGGAAGCAATCAGCCCCAGCATTTT CASSDLGRQGSNQPQHF
few TRBJ2-3 - TRBV10-3 TGTGCCATCAGAGTCGGAGGCCCCACAGATACGCAGTATTTT CAIRVGGPTDTQYF
few TRBJ2-3 - TRBV7-3 TGTGCCAGCAGCTTTATGGGACTCACAGATACGCAGTATTTT CASSFMGLTDTQYF
few TRBJ2-1 - TRBV9 TGTGCCAGCACCCCAAGGGGGAATTTCAGGGCGGGGGTCTTCAATGAGCAGTTCTTC CASTPRGNFRAGVFNEQFF
many TRBJ1-2 - TRBV28 TGTGCCAGCAGTTCCTACACCTATGGCTACACCTTC CASSSYTYGYTF